Described below is a single T cell receptor beta chain sequence and its context. The sample is drawn from a study of blood T cell repertoires in COVID-19. Study background: Material from acute and convalescent COVID-19 was sourced from the United States, Italy and Spain. From T cells, B-cell-depleted T cells, or PBMCs came the material, which was cDNA or gDNA.

This CDR3 has 11 residues. Germline CDR1 SGHVS, CDR2 FQNEAQ. Trimming left V 4 bases short and J 7 bases short, with 7 bases between. As originally analysed: Amplification of reference gene primers was used by the study to estimate nucleated cell counts. Repertoires were generated with immunoSEQ multiplex PCR, while TCRdb's copy carries only in-frame clones and drops some. That table gives V, J and clone size, and the DNA gave D and trimming. This table holds roughly 230,000 clones, about 90% found once. The V and J genes are TRBV7-8 and TRBJ1-1; TRBD1 is a possible D gene (5 bases). The sample comprised PBMCs or T cells enriched from blood (not recorded which). This clonotype was sampled from a woman in her 30s with acute COVID-19. The DNA for the CDR3 is TGTGCCAGCAGCTCGGGGGGTGAAGCTTTCTTT. Residues: CASSSGGEAFF. Complete variable domain (other parts from reference TRBV7-8 and TRBJ1-1): GAGVSQSPRYKVAKRGQDVALRCDPISGHVSLFWYQQALGQGPEFLTYFQNEAQLDKSGLPSDRFFAERPEGSVSTLKIQRTQQEDSAVYLCASSSGGEAFFGQGTRLTVV.